The 5 T cell receptor beta chains below come from one sample, sequenced in a study of blood T cell repertoires in COVID-19. Sequencing was performed with immunoSEQ multiplex PCR; in TCRdb, only in-frame clones are kept and a portion is missing. The sample has around 280,000 clones; more than 75% are singletons. The sample taken for sequencing was peripheral blood. The source is a woman aged 30 to 39 who had recovered from COVID-19.

This clone has just one count. The gene calls are TRBV24-1 and TRBJ2-7; the match to TRBD1 covers 9 bases. CDR1 is KGHDR, CDR2 SFDVKD, per germline. This CDR3 spans 14 amino acids. J lost 7 bases, V lost 3 bases, and 6 bases had no gene match. CDR3 bases: TGTGCCACCAGTGATGCCGGGACAGGGAGTGAGCAGTACTTC. Translating it yields CATSDAGTGSEQYF.

The chain links TRBV21-1 to TRBJ2-2; the table names TRBD2, a call not compared with the DNA. TRBV21-1 is a listed pseudogene. The CDR3 has 15 amino acids. The CDR3 protein is CASREDFSNTGELFF. The CDR3 bases are TGTGCCAGCAGGGAGGACTTTTCAAACACCGGGGAGCTGTTTTTT.

The rearrangement uses TRBV20-1 and TRBJ2-7; TRBD1 agrees at 9 bases. The junction had 12 bases not matched to a gene; V was cut back by 3 bases and J by 6 bases. Looked up from germline, CDR1 is DFQATT and CDR2 is SNEGSKA (reference sequence). The CDR3 length is 15 residues. CDR3 bases: TGCAGTGCTAGTAACCCTCGGGACAGGGTGTCCGAGCAGTACTTC. Its translation: CSASNPRDRVSEQYF.

This chain links TRBV6-5 with TRBJ1-1; TRBD1 is a possible D gene (5 bases). V lost 6 bases, J lost 1 base, and 12 bases lay in between. The germline gives CDR1 MNHEY, CDR2 SVGAGI. The CDR3 loop spans 14 amino acids. Written as DNA, the CDR3 is TGTGCCAGCAGGGGGGGAACGGCGAACACTGAAGCTTTCTTT. It is translated as CASRGGTANTEAFF.

The V gene is TRBV20-1, the J gene TRBJ1-4, with a weak D call TRBD1 (5 bases). With 3 bases removed from V and 8 bases from J, the gap between germline ends came to 13 bases. The germline gives CDR1 DFQATT, CDR2 SNEGSKA (reference sequence). The CDR3 is 13 amino acids. The CDR3 DNA reads as TGCAGTGCTAGTGACCAGGGCGGCGAAAAACTGTTTTTT. This encodes CSASDQGGEKLFF.